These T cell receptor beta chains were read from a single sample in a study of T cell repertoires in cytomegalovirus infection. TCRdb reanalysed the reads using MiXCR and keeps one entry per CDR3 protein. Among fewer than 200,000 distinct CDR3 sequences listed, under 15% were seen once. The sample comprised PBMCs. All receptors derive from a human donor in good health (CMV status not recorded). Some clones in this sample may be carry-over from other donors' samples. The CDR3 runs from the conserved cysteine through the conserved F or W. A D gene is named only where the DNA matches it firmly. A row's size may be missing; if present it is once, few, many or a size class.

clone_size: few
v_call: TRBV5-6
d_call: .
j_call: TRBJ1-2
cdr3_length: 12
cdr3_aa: CASSLGETGYTF
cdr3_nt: TGTGCCAGCAGCTTGGGAGAAACTGGCTACACCTTC

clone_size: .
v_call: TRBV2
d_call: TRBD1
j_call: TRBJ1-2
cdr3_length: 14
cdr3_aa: CASGSTGWGDGYTF
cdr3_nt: TGTGCCAGCGGATCGACAGGGTGGGGAGATGGCTACACCTTC

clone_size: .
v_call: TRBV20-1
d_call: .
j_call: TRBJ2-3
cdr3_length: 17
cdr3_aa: CSVQSRGSEGGTDTQYF
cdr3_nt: TGCAGTGTTCAATCGAGAGGTTCCGAGGGGGGCACAGATACGCAGTATTTT

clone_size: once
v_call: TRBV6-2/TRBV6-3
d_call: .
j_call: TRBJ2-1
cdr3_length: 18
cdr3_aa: CASSPTITTFISYNEQFF
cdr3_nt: TGTGCCAGCAGCCCTACGATTACTACCTTCATCTCCTACAATGAGCAGTTCTTC

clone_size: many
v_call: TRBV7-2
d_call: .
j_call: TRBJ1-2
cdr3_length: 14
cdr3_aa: CASSLGGTNYGYTF
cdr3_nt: TGTGCCAGCAGCTTAGGCGGGACAAACTATGGCTACACCTTC

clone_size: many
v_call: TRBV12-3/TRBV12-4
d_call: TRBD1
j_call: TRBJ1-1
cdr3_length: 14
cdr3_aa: CASSFGQGYTEAFF
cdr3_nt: TGTGCCAGCAGTTTCGGACAGGGGTACACTGAAGCTTTCTTT

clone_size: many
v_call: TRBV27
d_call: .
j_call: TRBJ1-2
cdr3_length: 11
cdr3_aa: CASAGDYGYTF
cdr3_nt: TGTGCCAGCGCAGGGGACTATGGCTACACCTTC

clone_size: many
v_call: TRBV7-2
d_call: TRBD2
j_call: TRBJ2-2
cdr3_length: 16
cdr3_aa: CASSHGLAGVLGELFF
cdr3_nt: TGTGCCAGCAGTCACGGACTAGCGGGAGTCCTCGGGGAGCTGTTTTTT

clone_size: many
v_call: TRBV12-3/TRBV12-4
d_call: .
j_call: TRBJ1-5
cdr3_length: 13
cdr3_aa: CASRQWGGQPQHF
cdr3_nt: TGTGCCAGCAGGCAGTGGGGCGGTCAGCCCCAGCATTTT

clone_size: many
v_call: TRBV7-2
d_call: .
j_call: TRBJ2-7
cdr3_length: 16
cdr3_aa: CASSMRTGRSSYEQYF
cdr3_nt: TGTGCCAGCAGCATGAGGACGGGACGCAGCTCCTACGAGCAGTACTTC

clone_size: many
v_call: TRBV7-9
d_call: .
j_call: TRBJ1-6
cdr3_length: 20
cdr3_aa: CASSPRDGPGGSSYNSPLHF
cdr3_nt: TGTGCCAGCAGCCCCCGGGACGGACCTGGCGGGAGCTCCTATAATTCACCCCTCCACTTT

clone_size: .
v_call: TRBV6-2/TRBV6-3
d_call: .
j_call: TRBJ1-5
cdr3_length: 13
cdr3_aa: CASRTREIQPQHF
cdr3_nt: TGTGCCAGCAGGACGAGGGAAATTCAGCCCCAGCATTTT

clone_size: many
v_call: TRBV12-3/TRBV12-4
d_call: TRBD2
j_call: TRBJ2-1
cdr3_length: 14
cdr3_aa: CASSFGGGYNEQFF
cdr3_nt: TGTGCCAGCAGTTTCGGCGGGGGCTACAATGAGCAGTTCTTC

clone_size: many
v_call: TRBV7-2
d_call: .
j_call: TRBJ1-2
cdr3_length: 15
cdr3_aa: CASSSGGIANYGYTF
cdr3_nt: TGTGCCAGCAGCTCCGGGGGTATCGCTAACTATGGCTACACCTTC

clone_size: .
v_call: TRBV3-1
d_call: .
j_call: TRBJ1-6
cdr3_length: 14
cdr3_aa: CASSQPDRTAPLHF
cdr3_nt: TGTGCCAGCAGCCAACCCGACAGGACGGCACCCCTCCACTTT

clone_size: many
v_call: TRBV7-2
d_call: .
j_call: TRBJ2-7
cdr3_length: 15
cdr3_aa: CASSRAGQPLYEQYF
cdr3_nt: TGTGCCAGCAGCCGGGCGGGACAGCCACTCTACGAGCAGTACTTC

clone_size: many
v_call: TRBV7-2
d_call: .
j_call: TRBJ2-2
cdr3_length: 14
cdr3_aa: CASSRGLYTGELFF
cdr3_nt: TGTGCCAGCAGCCGAGGACTGTACACCGGGGAGCTGTTTTTT

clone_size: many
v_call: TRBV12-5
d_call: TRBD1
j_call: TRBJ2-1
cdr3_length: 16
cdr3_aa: CASSVPGTGNYNEQFF
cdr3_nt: TGTGCTAGTTCCGTTCCCGGGACAGGGAACTACAATGAGCAGTTCTTC

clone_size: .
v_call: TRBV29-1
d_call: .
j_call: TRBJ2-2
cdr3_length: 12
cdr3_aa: CSAERDTGELFF
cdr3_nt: TGCAGCGCAGAAAGGGACACCGGGGAGCTGTTTTTT

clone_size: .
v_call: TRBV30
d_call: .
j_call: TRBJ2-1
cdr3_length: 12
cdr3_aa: CACRRDYNEQFF
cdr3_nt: TGTGCCTGTCGCAGAGATTACAATGAGCAGTTCTTC

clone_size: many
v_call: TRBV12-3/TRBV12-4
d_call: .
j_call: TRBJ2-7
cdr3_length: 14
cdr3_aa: CASSSLGSSYEQYF
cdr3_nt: TGTGCCAGCAGTTCCCTGGGGAGCTCCTACGAGCAGTACTTC

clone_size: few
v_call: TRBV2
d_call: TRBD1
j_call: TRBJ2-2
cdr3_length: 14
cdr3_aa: CASRGTGLTGELFF
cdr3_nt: TGTGCCAGCAGGGGGACAGGGCTCACCGGGGAGCTGTTTTTT

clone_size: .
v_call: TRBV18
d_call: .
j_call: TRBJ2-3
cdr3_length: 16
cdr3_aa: CASSQTDYPITDTQYF
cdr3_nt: TGTGCCAGCTCACAAACCGACTACCCGATCACAGATACGCAGTATTTT

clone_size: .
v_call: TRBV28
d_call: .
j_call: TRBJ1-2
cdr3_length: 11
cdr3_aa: CASQAAWGYTF
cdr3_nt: TGTGCCAGCCAGGCGGCCTGGGGCTACACCTTC

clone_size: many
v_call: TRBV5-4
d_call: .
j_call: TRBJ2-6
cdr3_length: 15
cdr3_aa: CASLGGGAGANVLTF
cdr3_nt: TGTGCCAGCTTGGGCGGGGGCGCAGGGGCCAACGTCCTGACTTTC

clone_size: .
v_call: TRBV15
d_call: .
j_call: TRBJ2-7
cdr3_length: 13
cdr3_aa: CATSEGGSYEQYF
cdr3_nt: TGTGCCACCAGCGAGGGGGGCTCCTACGAGCAGTACTTC

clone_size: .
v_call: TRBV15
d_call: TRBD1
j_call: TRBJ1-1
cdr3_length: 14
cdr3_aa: CATSRGQGNTEAFF
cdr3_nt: TGTGCCACCAGCAGAGGACAGGGGAACACTGAAGCTTTCTTT

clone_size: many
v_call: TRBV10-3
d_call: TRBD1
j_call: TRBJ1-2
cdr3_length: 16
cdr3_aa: CAISGLTGGSNYGYTF
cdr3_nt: TGTGCCATCAGTGGATTGACAGGGGGAAGTAACTATGGCTACACCTTC

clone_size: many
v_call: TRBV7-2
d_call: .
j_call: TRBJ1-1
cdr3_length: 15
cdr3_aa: CASSRSGGVNTEAFF
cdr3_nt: TGTGCCAGCAGCCGTTCGGGGGGCGTGAACACTGAAGCTTTCTTT

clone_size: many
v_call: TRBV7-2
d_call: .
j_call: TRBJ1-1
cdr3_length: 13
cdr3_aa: CASSLVWGTEAFF
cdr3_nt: TGTGCCAGCAGCTTAGTTTGGGGCACTGAAGCTTTCTTT

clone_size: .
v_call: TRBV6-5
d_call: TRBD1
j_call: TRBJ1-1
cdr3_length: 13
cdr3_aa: CASGDREYTEAFF
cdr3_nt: TGTGCCAGCGGGGACAGGGAGTACACTGAAGCTTTCTTT

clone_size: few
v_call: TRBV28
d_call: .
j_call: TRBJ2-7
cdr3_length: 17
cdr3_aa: CASSLKLRVGLVHEQYF
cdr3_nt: TGTGCCAGCAGTTTAAAACTCCGGGTGGGGCTAGTCCACGAGCAGTACTTC

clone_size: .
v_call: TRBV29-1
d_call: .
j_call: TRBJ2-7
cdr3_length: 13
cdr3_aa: CSVVASLLGEQYF
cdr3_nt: TGCAGCGTTGTGGCCTCACTGTTGGGCGAGCAGTACTTC

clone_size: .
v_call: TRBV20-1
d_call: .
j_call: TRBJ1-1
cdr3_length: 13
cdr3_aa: CSAEGGKGTEAFF
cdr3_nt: TGCAGTGCCGAAGGGGGTAAGGGCACTGAAGCTTTCTTT

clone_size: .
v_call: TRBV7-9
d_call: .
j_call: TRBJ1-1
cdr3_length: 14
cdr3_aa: CASSFTGTNTEAFF
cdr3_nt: TGTGCCAGCAGCTTCACAGGGACGAACACTGAAGCTTTCTTT

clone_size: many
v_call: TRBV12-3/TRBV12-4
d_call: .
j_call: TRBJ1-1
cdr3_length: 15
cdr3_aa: CASSLPGGGHTEAFF
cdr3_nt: TGTGCCAGCAGTCTACCCGGTGGGGGCCACACTGAAGCTTTCTTT

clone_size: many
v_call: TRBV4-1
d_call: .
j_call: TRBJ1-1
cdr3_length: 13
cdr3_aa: CASSQERATEAFF
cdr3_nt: TGCGCCAGCAGCCAAGAGAGGGCCACTGAAGCTTTCTTT

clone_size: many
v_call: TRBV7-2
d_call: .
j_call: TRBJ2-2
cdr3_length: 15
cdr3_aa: CASSVRVGGTGELFF
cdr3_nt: TGTGCCAGCAGCGTACGGGTTGGGGGCACCGGGGAGCTGTTTTTT

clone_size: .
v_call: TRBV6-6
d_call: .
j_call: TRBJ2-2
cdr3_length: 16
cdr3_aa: CASRLRTQGTAGELFF
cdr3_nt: TGTGCCAGCAGACTCCGGACACAGGGGACTGCCGGGGAGCTGTTTTTT

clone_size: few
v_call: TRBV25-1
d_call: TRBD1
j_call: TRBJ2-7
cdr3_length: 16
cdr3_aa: CASSEYRGQGANEQYF
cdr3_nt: TGTGCCAGCAGTGAATATCGGGGACAGGGAGCGAACGAGCAGTACTTC

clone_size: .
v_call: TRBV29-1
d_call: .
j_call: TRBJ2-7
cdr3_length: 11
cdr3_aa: CSVAQGNEQYF
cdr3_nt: TGCAGCGTAGCTCAGGGGAACGAGCAGTACTTC

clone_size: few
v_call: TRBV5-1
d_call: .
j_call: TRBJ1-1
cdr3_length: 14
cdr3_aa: CASSYRGPNTEAFF
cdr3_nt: TGCGCCAGCAGCTACCGGGGGCCGAACACTGAAGCTTTCTTT

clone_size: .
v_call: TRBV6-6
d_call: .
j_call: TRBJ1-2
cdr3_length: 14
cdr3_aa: CASSSGLGVGGYTF
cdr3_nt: TGTGCCAGCAGCTCGGGACTGGGGGTAGGTGGCTACACCTTC

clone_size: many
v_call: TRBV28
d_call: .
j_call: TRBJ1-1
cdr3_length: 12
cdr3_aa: CASSGPNTEAFF
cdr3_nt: TGTGCCAGCAGTGGGCCTAACACTGAAGCTTTCTTT

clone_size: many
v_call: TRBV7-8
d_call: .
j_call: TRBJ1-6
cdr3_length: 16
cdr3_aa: CASSYRTRTYNSPLHF
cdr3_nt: TGTGCCAGCAGCTATAGGACACGGACCTATAATTCACCCCTCCACTTT

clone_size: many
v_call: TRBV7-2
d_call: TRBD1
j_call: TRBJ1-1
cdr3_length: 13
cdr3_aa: CASSSDRGPEAFF
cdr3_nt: TGTGCCAGCAGCTCGGACAGGGGACCTGAAGCTTTCTTT

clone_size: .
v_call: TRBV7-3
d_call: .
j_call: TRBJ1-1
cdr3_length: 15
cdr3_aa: CASSLRGRGDTEAFF
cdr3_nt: TGTGCCAGCAGCTTAAGGGGGCGCGGGGACACTGAAGCTTTCTTT

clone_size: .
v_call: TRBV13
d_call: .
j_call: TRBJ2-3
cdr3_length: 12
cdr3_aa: CASSLEPDTQYF
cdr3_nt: TGTGCCAGCAGCTTAGAACCGGATACGCAGTATTTT

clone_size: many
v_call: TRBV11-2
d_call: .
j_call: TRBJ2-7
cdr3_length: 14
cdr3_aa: CASSLDVGWGEQYF
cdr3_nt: TGTGCCAGCAGCTTAGATGTTGGGTGGGGCGAGCAGTACTTC

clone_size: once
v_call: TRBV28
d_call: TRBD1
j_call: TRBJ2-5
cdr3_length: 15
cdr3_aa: CASSLPDRGRETQYF
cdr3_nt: TGTGCCAGCAGTTTACCTGACAGGGGGCGAGAGACCCAGTACTTC

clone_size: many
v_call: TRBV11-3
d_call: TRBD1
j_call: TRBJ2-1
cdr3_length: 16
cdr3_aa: CASSAETGGSYNEQFF
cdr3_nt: TGTGCCAGCAGCGCGGAGACAGGGGGTTCCTACAATGAGCAGTTCTTC

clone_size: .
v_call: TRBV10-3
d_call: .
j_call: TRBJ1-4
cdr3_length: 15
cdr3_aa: CAISESESTNEKLFF
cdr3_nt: TGTGCCATCAGTGAGTCAGAGTCAACTAATGAAAAACTGTTTTTT

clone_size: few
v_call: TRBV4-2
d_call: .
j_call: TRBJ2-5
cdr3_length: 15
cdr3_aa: CASSPYLTSQETQYF
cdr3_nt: TGTGCCAGCAGCCCCTACCTTACTAGTCAAGAGACCCAGTACTTC